This TCR beta chain was documented in a study of T cell repertoires in ileal Crohn's disease. Generated by immunoSEQ multiplex PCR, the TCRdb table keeps only in-frame clones and is missing some. This table holds 30,000 or so clones, about 81% found once. Findings of the study overall: Compared with non-smokers, active smokers at surgery showed more clonal expansions. Clonality above 26.8% at surgery always came with endoscopic recurrence. Mucosal expansions were suggested to be mainly CD8 T cells.

As for this clone: What it recognizes is unknown.

This receptor was identified in an adult with Crohn's disease. What was sequenced was ileal tissue.

The CDR3 coding sequence is TGCGCCAGCAGCTCGGGGAAGCGGGGGGTCTCCTACGAGCAGTACTTC. Encoded protein: CASSSGKRGVSYEQYF. The chain links TRBV5-1 to TRBJ2-5, with TRBD2 matching 9 bases. The DNA end favors TRBJ2-7, so the J call may be wrong. CDR3 length equals 16 residues. Germline lookup yields CDR1 SGHRS and CDR2 YFSETQ.